These T cell receptor beta chains were read from a single sample in a study of T cells after yellow fever vaccination. MiXCR, applied by TCRdb to the 5' RACE reads, yields one record per CDR3 protein. The repertoire consists of 200,000 to 300,000 distinct CDR3 sequences, with 6.9% occurring once and the leading ten covering about 0.85%. The starting material was CD4+ T cells sorted from PBMCs, obtained 15 days after the yellow fever booster vaccination. The receptor set was obtained from a young man who received the YFV17D yellow fever vaccine. CDR3s include the opening cysteine and the closing phenylalanine or tryptophan. Each record gives: D gene, J gene, V gene, clone size, CDR3 protein, CDR3 DNA. D genes are given only for firm matches. Size is omitted from some rows. Given values are once, few, many or a class for expanded clones.

NA,TRBJ1-1,TRBV20-1,NA,CSGGLNTEAFF,TGCTCTGGGGGTCTGAACACTGAAGCTTTCTTT
TRBD2,TRBJ2-7,TRBV12-3/TRBV12-4,many,CASSSLAGGPYEQYF,TGTGCCAGCAGTTCCCTAGCGGGAGGGCCCTACGAGCAGTACTTC
TRBD2,TRBJ2-3,TRBV7-2,many,CASSLSWGGDGDTQYF,TGTGCCAGCAGCCTATCCTGGGGGGGGGATGGAGATACGCAGTATTTT
TRBD2,TRBJ2-4,TRBV12-3/TRBV12-4,few,CASSFGGSTKNIQYF,TGTGCCAGCAGTTTTGGCGGGAGTACCAAAAACATTCAGTACTTC
NA,TRBJ2-2,TRBV18,few,CAFGRDTGELFF,TGTGCCTTCGGCAGGGACACCGGGGAGCTGTTTTTT
TRBD1,TRBJ1-1,TRBV7-2,NA,CASSHGTGGAGTEAFF,TGTGCCAGCAGCCACGGGACAGGGGGCGCGGGCACTGAAGCTTTCTTT
TRBD2,TRBJ2-5,TRBV7-2,once,CASSLLAGGGKETQYF,TGTGCCAGCAGCCTACTAGCGGGAGGGGGTAAAGAGACCCAGTACTTC
TRBD2,TRBJ2-1,TRBV27,many,CASRGLAGGKGYNEQFF,TGTGCCAGCAGGGGACTAGCGGGAGGGAAGGGTTACAATGAGCAGTTCTTC
NA,TRBJ2-3,TRBV7-2,NA,CASRSTRVDTQYF,TGTGCCAGCCGCAGCACTAGGGTAGATACGCAGTATTTT
NA,TRBJ2-2,TRBV21-1,NA,CASSKTLREGVAGELFF,TGTGCCAGCAGCAAGACCCTAAGGGAGGGGGTCGCCGGGGAGCTGTTTTTT
NA,TRBJ1-3,TRBV20-1,NA,CSARTVSSGNTIYF,TGCAGTGCTCGGACGGTGAGCTCTGGAAACACCATATATTTT
NA,TRBJ1-4,TRBV11-2,few,CASSLTVTFEKLFF,TGTGCCAGCAGCTTGACGGTGACATTTGAAAAACTGTTTTTT
NA,TRBJ1-1,TRBV7-3,many,CASSLTPGFTEAFF,TGTGCCAGCAGCTTGACACCAGGGTTTACTGAAGCTTTCTTT
NA,TRBJ2-1,TRBV18,few,CASSRQRWGDNTAEQFF,TGTGCCAGCTCACGGCAGCGGTGGGGGGATAACACGGCGGAGCAGTTCTTC
NA,TRBJ2-5,TRBV9,NA,CASSPTGREPETQYF,TGTGCCAGCAGCCCGACGGGTAGGGAGCCGGAGACCCAGTACTTC
NA,TRBJ2-1,TRBV7-2,NA,CASSLTAPSYNEQFF,TGTGCCAGCAGCTTAACCGCCCCCTCCTACAATGAGCAGTTCTTC
TRBD2,TRBJ2-1,TRBV25-1,few,CASSRTSGSRNEQFF,TGTGCCAGCAGTAGGACTAGCGGGAGTCGAAATGAGCAGTTCTTC
NA,TRBJ2-7,TRBV20-1,NA,CSAQTDPYEQYF,TGCAGTGCCCAGACAGATCCCTACGAGCAGTACTTC
NA,TRBJ1-4,TRBV7-9,few,CASSLEQIEKLFF,TGTGCCAGCAGCTTAGAACAGATTGAAAAACTGTTTTTT
NA,TRBJ2-3,TRBV12-3/TRBV12-4,many,CASSFSATDTQYF,TGTGCCAGCAGTTTCTCAGCTACAGATACGCAGTATTTT
NA,TRBJ2-3,TRBV6-2/TRBV6-3,many,CASTSTIHTQYF,TGTGCCAGCACTTCAACGATCCATACGCAGTATTTT
TRBD2,TRBJ2-3,TRBV11-2,few,CASSRSGTSGSFVGTDTQYF,TGTGCCAGCAGCCGTTCCGGGACTAGCGGGAGCTTTGTCGGCACAGATACGCAGTATTTT
TRBD2,TRBJ2-3,TRBV20-1,many,CSAGGRATGPDTQYF,TGCAGTGCTGGGGGGAGGGCGACGGGTCCAGATACGCAGTATTTT
NA,TRBJ2-3,TRBV20-1,many,CSARTGVPDTQYF,TGCAGTGCTAGAACAGGAGTTCCAGATACGCAGTATTTT
TRBD2,TRBJ2-1,TRBV29-1,NA,CSVEGGLQLSSYNEQFF,TGCAGCGTTGAAGGGGGACTACAGCTCAGCTCCTACAATGAGCAGTTCTTC
NA,TRBJ2-5,TRBV5-6,many,CASSRQETQYF,TGTGCCAGCAGTCGCCAAGAGACCCAGTACTTC
NA,TRBJ2-7,TRBV6-6,many,CASTPRRQYEQYF,TGTGCCAGCACCCCGCGTCGGCAATACGAGCAGTACTTC
NA,TRBJ2-5,TRBV29-1,NA,CSALGPLQETQYF,TGCAGCGCTCTGGGGCCCCTTCAAGAGACCCAGTACTTC
TRBD1,TRBJ2-1,TRBV5-1,many,CASSPGQGNEQFF,TGCGCCAGCAGCCCGGGACAGGGGAATGAGCAGTTCTTC
NA,TRBJ1-1,TRBV7-3,many,CASSTGPSNTEAFF,TGTGCCAGCAGCACCGGGCCCTCCAACACTGAAGCTTTCTTT
TRBD2,TRBJ2-7,TRBV7-2,NA,CASSLGTSQSYEQYF,TGTGCCAGCAGCTTAGGGACTAGCCAATCCTACGAGCAGTACTTC
NA,TRBJ1-2,TRBV19,few,CASQGQTYGYTF,TGTGCCAGCCAGGGACAAACATATGGCTACACCTTC
TRBD2,TRBJ2-3,TRBV18,few,CASSPSGTHTDTQYF,TGTGCCAGCTCACCCAGCGGGACTCACACAGATACGCAGTATTTT
TRBD2,TRBJ2-7,TRBV4-2,many,CASSQPGLEVYEQYF,TGTGCCAGCAGCCAGCCGGGACTAGAAGTCTACGAGCAGTACTTC
TRBD2,TRBJ2-2,TRBV6-2/TRBV6-3,NA,CASSYPGLATNTGELFF,TGTGCCAGCAGTTATCCGGGACTAGCGACTAACACCGGGGAGCTGTTTTTT
NA,TRBJ2-5,TRBV5-1,few,CASSLVAGSAAGYQETQYF,TGCGCCAGCAGCTTGGTTGCGGGATCGGCCGCCGGGTACCAAGAGACCCAGTACTTC
NA,TRBJ2-1,TRBV10-3,NA,CAINTEANEQFF,TGTGCCATCAACACTGAGGCCAATGAGCAGTTCTTC
NA,TRBJ1-1,TRBV18,NA,CASSPGSGNTEAFF,TGTGCCAGCTCACCAGGGAGCGGGAACACTGAAGCTTTCTTT
TRBD1,TRBJ2-3,TRBV9,few,CASTPGTGVTDTQYF,TGTGCCAGCACCCCCGGGACAGGGGTCACAGATACGCAGTATTTT